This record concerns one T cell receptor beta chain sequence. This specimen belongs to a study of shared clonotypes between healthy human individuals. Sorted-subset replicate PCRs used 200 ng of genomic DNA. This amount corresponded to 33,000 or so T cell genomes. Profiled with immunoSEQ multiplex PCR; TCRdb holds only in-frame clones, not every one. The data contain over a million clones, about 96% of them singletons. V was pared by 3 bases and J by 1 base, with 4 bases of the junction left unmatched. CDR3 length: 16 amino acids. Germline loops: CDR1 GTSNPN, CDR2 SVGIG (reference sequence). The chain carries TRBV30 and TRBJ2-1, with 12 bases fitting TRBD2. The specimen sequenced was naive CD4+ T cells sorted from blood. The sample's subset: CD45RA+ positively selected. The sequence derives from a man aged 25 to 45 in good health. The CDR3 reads CAWSPLAGGSYNEQFF. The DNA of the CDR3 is TGTGCCTGGAGCCCCCTAGCGGGAGGGTCCTACAATGAGCAGTTCTTC.